Listed below are T cell receptor beta chains from one sample, sequenced in a study of T cell responses to AZD1222 COVID-19 vaccine. The method was immunoSEQ multiplex PCR; TCRdb's version includes in-frame clones alone and lacks a portion of them. The sample records some 97,000 clones, around 89% being singletons. The specimen comprised peripheral blood, sampled on day 0 of AZD1222 vaccination. The receptors were gathered from an adult in good health. The CDR3 runs from the conserved cysteine through the conserved F or W. D genes are given only for firm matches. Not every row has a clone size; where given, it reads once, few, many or a size class.

V	J	size	D	DNA	CDR3
TRBV6-4	TRBJ2-3	.	.	TGTGCCAGACCGACCGGGGGAGTTGATACGCAGTATTTT	CARPTGGVDTQYF
TRBV15	TRBJ2-7	.	.	TGTGCCACCAGCGGAGGGGGGGACAACTACGAGCAGTACTTC	CATSGGGDNYEQYF
TRBV5-1	TRBJ2-2	.	.	TGCGCCAGCAGCTTGGTCACGGCGGGGAACACCGGGGAGCTGTTTTTT	CASSLVTAGNTGELFF
TRBV6-2/TRBV6-3	TRBJ2-7	.	.	TGTGCCAGCAGCTATAGCCCCTACGAGCAGTACTTC	CASSYSPYEQYF
TRBV27	TRBJ2-4	.	.	TGTGCCAGCAGAATGACAGGAGGACTCAAAAACATTCAGTACTTC	CASRMTGGLKNIQYF
TRBV12-3/TRBV12-4	TRBJ2-1	.	.	TGTGCCAGCACTCCAAGTCCGTCCAATGAGCAGTTCTTC	CASTPSPSNEQFF
TRBV12-3/TRBV12-4	TRBJ1-5	.	.	TGTGCCAGCAGTTTGTATGGCAATCAGCCCCAGCATTTT	CASSLYGNQPQHF
TRBV11-3	TRBJ2-7	.	.	TGTGCCAGCAGCTTATATCGCGAGCAGTACTTC	CASSLYREQYF
TRBV30	TRBJ1-2	.	.	TGTGCCTGGAGTCGGACAGAGACTTATGGCTACACCTTC	CAWSRTETYGYTF
TRBV13	TRBJ2-1	.	TRBD2	TGTGCCAGCAGCTTAGGCAGACTAGCGGTTATTGAGCAGTTCTTC	CASSLGRLAVIEQFF
TRBV19	TRBJ2-1	.	.	TGTGCCAGTAGTATAGGTACTAGCAATGAGCAGTTCTTC	CASSIGTSNEQFF
TRBV19	TRBJ2-5	.	TRBD1	TGTGCCAGTAGTAACCTACACAGGGGGGCCCAAGAGACCCAGTACTTC	CASSNLHRGAQETQYF
TRBV7-3	TRBJ1-6	.	TRBD1	TGTGCCAGCAGCATGACAGGGGAATGGTCACCCCTCCACTTT	CASSMTGEWSPLHF
TRBV27	TRBJ2-7	.	.	TGTGCCAGCAGTACTACGACAGGACACATCTCCTACGAGCAGTACTTC	CASSTTTGHISYEQYF
TRBV2	TRBJ2-5	.	TRBD2	TGTGCCAGCAGTGCAACGGGACTAGCGGGGTTGGAGACCCAGTACTTC	CASSATGLAGLETQYF
TRBV2	TRBJ1-1	few	.	TGTGCCAGCAGTGCGCGGGAGGGAAACACTGAAGCTTTCTTT	CASSAREGNTEAFF
TRBV15	TRBJ2-7	.	TRBD1	TGTGCCACCAGCGAGACGGGACAGGGGTCCTACGAGCAGTACTTC	CATSETGQGSYEQYF
TRBV27	TRBJ2-6	.	TRBD1	TGTGCCAGCAGTCAAGACAGGGCTGGGGCCAACGTCCTGACTTTC	CASSQDRAGANVLTF
TRBV6-5	TRBJ2-2	.	.	TGTGCCAGCAGTTACGTCGGGCAGGGGAAGGCCGGGGAGCTGTTTTTT	CASSYVGQGKAGELFF
TRBV9	TRBJ2-1	.	.	TGTGCCAGCAGCGTAGTTGGAGTATCCTACAATGAGCAGTTCTTC	CASSVVGVSYNEQFF
TRBV13	TRBJ1-1	.	.	TGTGCCAGCAGCTTAAATGGTAGACTGAACACTGAAGCTTTCTTT	CASSLNGRLNTEAFF
TRBV29-1	TRBJ2-1	.	.	TGCAGCGGTGGATCCGGCATTTACAATGAGCAGTTCTTC	CSGGSGIYNEQFF
TRBV7-8	TRBJ2-7	.	TRBD2	TGTGCCAGCAGCTTAGTGGGACTAGCGGGAGTGGGTGAGCAGTACTTC	CASSLVGLAGVGEQYF
TRBV2	TRBJ1-2	.	TRBD1	TGTGCCAGCAGTGAAGCCGACTACAGGGGACCTTATGGCTACACCTTC	CASSEADYRGPYGYTF
TRBV30	TRBJ1-5	.	.	TGTGCCTGGAGTGTACAGGGCAATCAGCCCCAGCATTTT	CAWSVQGNQPQHF
TRBV19	TRBJ2-3	.	.	TGTGCCAGTAGTATAGCGACCCGGGAGCCGACAGATACGCAGTATTTT	CASSIATREPTDTQYF
TRBV6-5	TRBJ2-1	.	.	TGTGCCGGTGGAGGGACAGCCTACAATGAGCAGTTCTTC	CAGGGTAYNEQFF
TRBV6-5	TRBJ2-4	once	TRBD2	TGTGCCAGCAGTTACCAGGGACTAGCGTCCAACATTCAGTACTTC	CASSYQGLASNIQYF
TRBV28	TRBJ2-7	.	TRBD1	TGTGCCAGCGGGGAGACAGGGGGCCGGAACGAGCAGTACTTC	CASGETGGRNEQYF
TRBV30	TRBJ1-1	.	.	TGTGCCTGGAGTGTCAGGGAGAACACTGAAGCTTTCTTT	CAWSVRENTEAFF
TRBV14	TRBJ2-1	few	TRBD1	TGTGCCAGCAGCCCTTTTACCGGGACAGGGGGTGAGAATGAGCAGTTCTTC	CASSPFTGTGGENEQFF